The sequence of this T cell receptor beta chain was determined in a study of cytomegalovirus exposure and HLA in healthy donors. Regarding the study as a whole: As a later analysis revealed, most CMV-associated TCR beta chains appeared HLA-restricted.

With respect to this clone: The antigen is unknown.

Vbeta (60) and Jbeta (13) primers were used in the PCR. This table comes from immunoSEQ multiplex PCR, and its TCRdb copy is limited to in-frame clones, with some not included. The sample shows around 150,000 clones, 75% to 90% of them seen only once. Trimming shortened V by 3 bases and J by 4 bases, and 6 bases separated the two germline ends. The length of the CDR3 is 12 residues. CDR1 SNHLY and CDR2 FYNNEI come from the germline V gene. This TCR derives from a male donor in good health and CMV-seropositive. Sequenced input: PBMCs. The genes are TRBV2 and TRBJ1-2; D not certain. The DNA of the CDR3 is TGTGCCAGCAGTGAGTACAGCTATGGCTACACCTTC. Its protein is CASSEYSYGYTF. Filled out from reference TRBV2 and TRBJ1-2, the complete variable domain reads EPEVTQTPSHQVTQMGQEVILRCVPISNHLYFYWYRQILGQKVEFLVSFYNNEISEKSEIFDDQFSVERPDGSNFTLKIRSTKLEDSAMYFCASSEYSYGYTFGSGTRLTVV.